A single sample gave rise to the 23 T cell receptor beta chains below, sequenced in a study of cytomegalovirus exposure and HLA in healthy donors. PCR employed 60 Vbeta and 13 Jbeta primers. The method was immunoSEQ multiplex PCR; TCRdb's version includes in-frame clones alone and lacks a portion of them. The table shows under 150,000 clones, with roughly four fifths occurring only once. The sequenced sample consisted of PBMCs. These receptors were collected from a woman aged 50 to 60 in good health and CMV-seropositive.

The chain combines TRBV5-8 with TRBJ2-5, with TRBD1 matching over 9 bases. The CDR3 runs to 16 residues. Germline V lookup: CDR1 SGHTS, CDR2 YDEGEE. V lost 3 bases to trimming and J lost 2 bases; unmatched junction nucleotides: 8. CDR3 sequence: CASSWEPGQGQETQYF. The CDR3, as DNA: TGTGCCAGCAGCTGGGAACCGGGACAGGGACAAGAGACCCAGTACTTC.

The chain couples TRBV6-5 to TRBJ2-7; 7 bases map to TRBD1. With V trimmed by 3 bases and J by 5 bases, 7 bases remained unmatched. The CDR3 loop spans 14 amino acids. The germline CDR1 and CDR2 sequences are MNHEY and SVGAGI. CDR3 in DNA: TGTGCCAGCAGTTATAAGGACAGGTCGGACGAGCAGTACTTC. It codes for CASSYKDRSDEQYF.

The genes are TRBV9 and TRBJ2-1, with 10 bases identical to TRBD2. Per the germline V gene, CDR1 is SGDLS and CDR2 is YYNGEE. The CDR3 consists of 17 residues. The trim removed 1 base at V and 9 bases at J, leaving 13 bases unmatched. The CDR3 sequence is CASSVTMGSGGAGEQFF. The CDR3, as DNA: TGTGCCAGCAGCGTAACCATGGGAAGCGGGGGGGCTGGTGAGCAGTTCTTC.

The V gene is TRBV28, the J gene TRBJ1-1; perhaps TRBD1 as D (6 bases). The CDR3 length is 16 residues. V was cut by 4 bases and J by 11 bases, with 26 bases left in between. The germline gives CDR1 MDHEN, CDR2 SYDVKM. The CDR3 DNA follows: TGTGCCAGCAGTTCCCCGGGGGGGGCGCGAGTGGTGGAGGCTTTCTTT. Amino acid sequence: CASSSPGGARVVEAFF.

The DNA for the CDR3 is TGTGCCAGCACCGAGAGCGGGGGAGGCTACAATGAGCAGTTCTTC. Translating it yields CASTESGGGYNEQFF. The chain links TRBV11-2 to TRBJ2-1, with 8 bases lining up with TRBD2. V trimming: 7 bases; J trimming: 3 bases; junction bases outside the gene matches: 8. Germline values: CDR1 SGHAT, CDR2 FQNNGV. This CDR3 is 15 amino acids long.

The V gene is TRBV5-1, the J gene TRBJ2-1, with TRBD1 as a possible D gene (6 bases). Germline CDR1 reads SGHRS; CDR2 reads YFSETQ. With 4 bases removed from V and 3 bases from J, the gap between germline ends came to 11 bases. CDR3 length: 14 amino acids. In DNA form, the CDR3 reads TGCGCCAGCAGCCCCCAGACAGGCTACAATGAGCAGTTCTTC. It codes for CASSPQTGYNEQFF.

This chain connects TRBV30 to TRBJ2-6; 7 positions agree with TRBD1. CDR3 length equals 13 residues. Germline trimming cut 7 bases from V and 1 base from J; bases unmatched to any gene: 1. CDR1 is GTSNPN and CDR2 is SVGIG in the germline V gene (reference sequence). The CDR3: CASQGSGANVLTF. As DNA, the CDR3 is TGTGCCTCACAGGGGTCTGGGGCCAACGTCCTGACTTTC.

In this sample, this clone turned up a few times. V gene TRBV6-5 combines with J gene TRBJ2-3; D is unresolved. CDR1 is MNHEY and CDR2 is SVGAGI in the germline V gene. The CDR3 sequence is 14 residues long. Between the trimmed V and J ends, which lost 7 bases and 10 bases, there was a span of 21 bases. In nucleotides, the CDR3 is TGTGCCAGCATACCTCCAGGCCTCTCTTCCGCGCAGTATTTT. Its protein product is CASIPPGLSSAQYF.

The chain employs TRBV10-3 and TRBJ2-2, with D unclear. V was cut by 8 bases and J by 5 bases, with 15 bases left in between. The germline V gene has CDR1 ENHRY and CDR2 SYGVKD. The CDR3 extends over 14 amino acids. DNA of the CDR3: TGTGCCATCCGTCGAAGCCAATCAACCGGGGAGCTGTTTTTT. It is translated as CAIRRSQSTGELFF.

The chain carries TRBV7-2 and TRBJ2-1; D possibly corresponds to TRBD1 (6 bases). Per germline, CDR1 SGHTA and CDR2 FQGNSA. The CDR3 runs 17 residues. Trimming removed 5 bases at V and 8 bases at J, with 25 bases between. The CDR3 sequence is CASSPQTNRVFRDEQFF. The CDR3 bases are TGTGCCAGCAGCCCACAGACTAACAGGGTTTTCAGGGATGAGCAGTTCTTC. Full variable domain (outside the CDR3, taken from reference TRBV7-2 and TRBJ2-1): GAGVSQSPSNKVTEKGKDVELRCDPISGHTALYWYRQSLGQGLEFLIYFQGNSAPDKSGLPSDRFSAERTGGSVSTLTIQRTQQEDSAVYLCASSPQTNRVFRDEQFFGPGTRLTVL.

In its sample, this clone was seen once. This rearrangement joins TRBV28 to TRBJ2-1; 8 bases fit TRBD1. The V segment lost 6 bases and the J segment 2 bases; nucleotides outside the gene matches: 12. The length of the CDR3 is 17 residues. Germline V lookup: CDR1 MDHEN, CDR2 SYDVKM. CDR3 protein: CASSLPTGGSPYNEQFF. The CDR3 coding sequence is TGTGCCAGCAGCTTGCCTACAGGGGGATCACCCTACAATGAGCAGTTCTTC.

The V and J genes are TRBV7-9 and TRBJ2-5, with 8 positions matching TRBD2. The CDR3 consists of 15 residues. Per germline, CDR1 SEHNR and CDR2 FQNEAQ (reference sequence). V was clipped by 2 bases and J by 5 bases; unmatched bases: 7. In nucleotides, the CDR3 is TGTGCCAGCAGCTTAACTAGGCGGGGGGCGGAGACCCAGTACTTC. This translates into CASSLTRRGAETQYF.

This rearrangement joins TRBV5-1 to TRBJ2-5; 8 bases agree with TRBD2. The CDR3 covers 17 residues. Germline CDR1 and CDR2: SGHRS and YFSETQ. Trimming at V came to 4 bases and at J to 2 bases, leaving 13 bases not matched to a gene. The CDR3 DNA sequence: TGCGCCAGCAGCCCACCCCGGGGTAGCGGGACACAAGAGACCCAGTACTTC. The encoded protein is CASSPPRGSGTQETQYF. Full variable domain (rest looked up from reference TRBV5-1 and TRBJ2-5): KAGVTQTPRYLIKTRGQQVTLSCSPISGHRSVSWYQQTPGQGLQFLFEYFSETQRNKGNFPGRFSGRQFSNSRSEMNVSTLELGDSALYLCASSPPRGSGTQETQYFGPGTRLLVL.

The chain couples TRBV15 to TRBJ1-4, with TRBD1 as a possible D gene (6 bases). This CDR3 is 15 amino acids long. V shed 0 bases and J shed 7 bases, with 12 bases lying between them. From germline, CDR1 is LNHNV and CDR2 YYDKDF (reference sequence). The CDR3 loop is CATSRDPGRGEKLFF. In DNA form, the CDR3 reads TGTGCCACCAGCAGAGATCCGGGCAGGGGTGAAAAACTGTTTTTT. Complete variable domain (other parts from reference TRBV15 and TRBJ1-4): DAMVIQNPRYQVTQFGKPVTLSCSQTLNHNVMYWYQQKSSQAPKLLFHYYDKDFNNEADTPDNFQSRRPNTSFCFLDIRSPGLGDTAMYLCATSRDPGRGEKLFFGSGTQLSVL.

This clone was recorded a few times. The chain combines TRBV9 with TRBJ2-1; possible D gene TRBD2, 6 bases. Trimming stripped 1 base from V and 0 bases from J, with 11 bases between. Germline CDR1 reads SGDLS; CDR2 reads YYNGEE. The CDR3 is 16 amino acids. The CDR3 spells CASSVLRGNSYNEQFF. The CDR3 coding sequence is TGTGCCAGCAGCGTACTGCGCGGGAACTCCTACAATGAGCAGTTCTTC.

This clone came up once. The chain recombines TRBV5-1 with TRBJ2-3; 10 bases agree with TRBD1. Germline V gene data show CDR1 as SGHRS and CDR2 as YFSETQ. The CDR3 is made up of 17 amino acids. V lost 1 base, J lost 1 base, and 6 bases stayed unmatched. In DNA form, the CDR3 reads TGCGCCAGCAGCTTGTGGGCCGGGACAGGGGGCACAGATACGCAGTATTTT. This encodes CASSLWAGTGGTDTQYF.

The chain joins TRBV27 to TRBJ2-2, with D possibly matching TRBD2 (5 bases). The CDR3 runs 15 residues. The V gene's germline CDR1 is MNHEY and CDR2 SMNVEV (reference sequence). Trimming stripped 7 bases from V and 1 base from J, with 13 bases between. The CDR3 reads CASKRGDLNTGELFF. The CDR3 nucleotides read TGTGCCAGCAAACGGGGAGACTTGAACACCGGGGAGCTGTTTTTT.

This chain joins TRBV2 and TRBJ2-5, with TRBD1 identical over 11 bases. V shed 5 bases, J shed 5 bases, and the junction held 10 bases outside the gene matches. The length of the CDR3 is 16 residues. The germline CDR1 and CDR2 sequences are SNHLY and FYNNEI. The CDR3 DNA reads TGTGCCAGCAGTTTTTCAAGGACAGGGGGCCTGGAGACCCAGTACTTC. It encodes CASSFSRTGGLETQYF.

The chain couples TRBV10-3 to TRBJ2-1; TRBD2 is a possible D gene (5 bases). This CDR3 is 14 amino acids long. CDR1 and CDR2 from the germline V gene are ENHRY and SYGVKD. V was shortened by 10 bases and J by 0 bases, with 13 bases between the two germline ends. The CDR3, as DNA: TGTGCCAGTGGACTCCCGAGCTCCTACAATGAGCAGTTCTTC. Its translation is CASGLPSSYNEQFF.

V gene TRBV7-2 combines with J gene TRBJ1-1; D uncertain. Trimming shortened V by 3 bases and J by 6 bases, and 8 bases separated the two germline ends. CDR1 is SGHTA and CDR2 is FQGNSA in the germline V gene. The CDR3 covers 12 residues. The CDR3 bases are TGTGCCAGCAGCTTGCCACACCCTGAAGCTTTCTTT. Its translation is CASSLPHPEAFF.

This sequence joins TRBV6-5 and TRBJ1-5; TRBD1 is a possible D gene (6 bases). Between the trimmed V and J ends, which lost 3 bases and 7 bases, there was a span of 10 bases. The CDR3 is 13 residues long. Germline CDR1 MNHEY, CDR2 SVGAGI. The CDR3 reads CASSYYRDQPQHF. The CDR3 DNA reads as TGTGCCAGCAGTTATTACAGGGACCAGCCCCAGCATTTT.

The gene calls are TRBV18 and TRBJ2-5; TRBD2 aligns across 7 bases. The germline gives CDR1 KGHSH, CDR2 LQKENI. CDR3 length equals 14 residues. V shed 1 base, J shed 4 bases, and the junction held 3 bases outside the gene matches. This chain's CDR3 is CASSPQGGRETQYF. CDR3 in DNA: TGTGCCAGCTCACCACAAGGCGGGAGAGAGACCCAGTACTTC. The full variable domain, rest sourced from reference TRBV18 and TRBJ2-5, is NAGVMQNPRHLVRRRGQEARLRCSPMKGHSHVYWYRQLPEEGLKFMVYLQKENIIDESGMPKERFSAEFPKEGPSILRIQQVVRGDSAAYFCASSPQGGRETQYFGPGTRLLVL.

This clone was observed a few times. This sequence joins TRBV2 and TRBJ2-7; 10 bases map to TRBD1. The germline gives CDR1 SNHLY, CDR2 FYNNEI. The CDR3 spans 20 residues. V was clipped by 0 bases and J by 3 bases; unmatched bases: 17. DNA of the CDR3: TGTGCCAGCAGTGAAGCGCACCAAGAATATGGACAGGGGGAAAACTACGAGCAGTACTTC. It codes for CASSEAHQEYGQGENYEQYF.